Only a few counts were recorded for the clone carrying this T cell receptor (beta chain). This sample was taken from a study of T cell changes during pregnancy in multiple sclerosis. V lost 5 bases to trimming and J lost 5 bases, with 10 bases between them. This CDR3 contains 14 residues. CDR1 and CDR2 (germline): LNHDA, SQIVND (reference sequence). Clones were sequenced by immunoSEQ multiplex PCR, and TCRdb holds only the in-frame ones, with some missing. The sample contains 93,000 or so clones, around 93% of which appear only once. This receptor was taken from a female donor with multiple sclerosis, enrolled in a pregnancy study. The chain combines TRBV19 with TRBJ1-6, with D maybe TRBD1 (5 bases). The specimen was peripheral blood, collected before pregnancy. The DNA for the CDR3 is TGTGCCAGTAGTTCCCAGGGTGATAATTCACCCCTCCACTTT. Its protein product is CASSSQGDNSPLHF.